This T cell receptor (beta chain) was identified in a study of T cells in Graves' hyperthyroidism and ophthalmopathy. It was RNA transcripts that yielded the amplified TCR beta CDR3 regions. Carried out on the TCR CDR3, a first-round RT-PCR used the HTBI primer set. Each CDR3 protein is one row after TCRdb ran MiXCR on the multiplex PCR reads. This table holds around 300,000 distinct CDR3 sequences, roughly 13% found once. In its sample, this clonotype was seen many times. Its antigen remains unidentified. PBMCs were derived from approximately 10 ml fresh peripheral blood. Study observations and caveats: Blood also carried most thyroid clonotypes expanded above 0.001.

Germline V gene sequence: CDR1 DFQATT, CDR2 SNEGSKA (reference sequence). With 7 bases clipped from V and 8 bases from J, the junction kept 6 bases outside the gene matches. This CDR3 region has 12 residues. Sequencing was done on a sample of blood. The receptor comes from a woman in her 30s with Graves' hyperthyroidism. The J gene is TRBJ2-1, the V gene TRBV20-1; 9 bases align to TRBD2. The CDR3 region is CSVASGMYEQFF. The DNA of the CDR3 is TGCAGTGTGGCTAGCGGGATGTATGAGCAGTTCTTC.